This T cell receptor beta chain was captured by sequencing in a study of cytomegalovirus exposure and HLA in healthy donors. Study results and caveats: Most of the CMV-associated TCR beta chains (in a later analysis) appeared to be HLA-restricted.

CDR3 length: 14 amino acids. The germline CDR1 and CDR2 sequences are MGHRA and YSYEKL. Trimming took 1 base from V and 2 from J, leaving 6 bases between them. About this clone: What it binds is not known.

PCR used 60 Vbeta primers and 13 Jbeta primers. Authors' data handling: In a later analysis, 70 million to 80 million unique TCR beta chains included roughly 11 million shared by two or more donors. TCRdb's table, derived via immunoSEQ multiplex PCR, lists solely in-frame clones and lacks some. V, J and clone size reflect that table, while D and trimming were determined from the DNA. The sample includes roughly 100,000 clones. The chain employs TRBV4-1 and TRBJ1-5; the D is unclear. The sequenced sample consisted of PBMCs. This sequence was found in a man aged 45-65 years in good health and CMV-seropositive. CDR3: CASSQASGNQPQHF. The CDR3 DNA is TGCGCCAGCAGCCAAGCATCGGGCAATCAGCCCCAGCATTTT.